Listed below are T cell receptor beta chains from one sample, sequenced in a study of CXCR3-negative and CXCR3-positive naive CD8 T cells. For each CDR3 protein, TCRdb gives one entry from its re-call of the 5' RACE reads, without DNA. The sample includes some 28,000 distinct CDR3 sequences. Sequencing was performed on memory CD8+ T cells from blood. The receptor set was obtained from a human donor in good health. Some clones in this sample may be carry-over from other donors' samples. Each CDR3 is given with its conserved first and last residue.

v_gene: TRBV7-9
j_gene: TRBJ1-2
CDR3aa: CASSLRPRVGQKVYGYTF

v_gene: TRBV13
j_gene: TRBJ2-2
CDR3aa: CASSLSGHAGELFF

v_gene: TRBV7-6
j_gene: TRBJ2-3
CDR3aa: CASSPMVSRLITDTQYF

v_gene: TRBV7-9
j_gene: TRBJ1-1
CDR3aa: CASSSGALNLLLNTEAFF

v_gene: TRBV5-1
j_gene: TRBJ1-2
CDR3aa: CASKEDLRESVNGYTF

v_gene: TRBV6-6
j_gene: TRBJ2-7
CDR3aa: CASSGAGRASRNSYEQYF

v_gene: TRBV29-1
j_gene: TRBJ2-1
CDR3aa: CSVDRLAGRFYNEQFF

v_gene: TRBV10-3
j_gene: TRBJ2-3
CDR3aa: CAISVSAEIPTDTQYF

v_gene: TRBV2
j_gene: TRBJ2-3
CDR3aa: CASMEGGSDTDTQYF

v_gene: TRBV5-1
j_gene: TRBJ2-7
CDR3aa: CASSSQGSSYEQYF

v_gene: TRBV12-3/TRBV12-4
j_gene: TRBJ2-3
CDR3aa: CASSRLAGRTDTQYF

v_gene: TRBV11-1
j_gene: TRBJ2-1
CDR3aa: CASSPPPTESSYNEQFF

v_gene: TRBV11-2
j_gene: TRBJ2-5
CDR3aa: CASSLEGGAGKRWGQETQYF

v_gene: TRBV5-5
j_gene: TRBJ2-1
CDR3aa: CASSLEGQGYNEQFF

v_gene: TRBV5-5
j_gene: TRBJ2-1
CDR3aa: CASSYDLARGSSYNEQFF

v_gene: TRBV7-9
j_gene: TRBJ2-7
CDR3aa: CASSLMVTGSYEQYF

v_gene: TRBV25-1
j_gene: TRBJ2-7
CDR3aa: CASSERGAPTYEQYF

v_gene: TRBV7-9
j_gene: TRBJ2-1
CDR3aa: CASSLVSGGPFNEQFF

v_gene: TRBV4-2
j_gene: TRBJ2-3
CDR3aa: CASSQDSRPASTDTQYF

v_gene: TRBV27
j_gene: TRBJ2-1
CDR3aa: CASSLGGENNEQFF

v_gene: TRBV7-8
j_gene: TRBJ1-5
CDR3aa: CASSPLQGREPQHF

v_gene: TRBV5-5
j_gene: TRBJ2-1
CDR3aa: CASSQLGGSYNEQFF

v_gene: TRBV7-9
j_gene: TRBJ2-3
CDR3aa: CASRPGQTTDTQYF

v_gene: TRBV29-1
j_gene: TRBJ2-1
CDR3aa: CSAKNGGYNEQFF

v_gene: TRBV28
j_gene: TRBJ2-1
CDR3aa: CASPPNPGQGALGQFF

v_gene: TRBV4-3
j_gene: TRBJ1-3
CDR3aa: CASSQDQGSSGNTIYF

v_gene: TRBV27
j_gene: TRBJ2-2
CDR3aa: CASSYLNTGELFF

v_gene: TRBV6-4
j_gene: TRBJ1-1
CDR3aa: CASSEGMGTEAFF

v_gene: TRBV14
j_gene: TRBJ2-2
CDR3aa: CASSHKWTGDTGELFF

v_gene: TRBV5-5
j_gene: TRBJ2-5
CDR3aa: CASSRTGETQYF

v_gene: TRBV29-1
j_gene: TRBJ2-5
CDR3aa: CSVDRSSWETQYF

v_gene: TRBV29-1
j_gene: TRBJ2-7
CDR3aa: CSVGTLGQKNYEQYF

v_gene: TRBV20-1
j_gene: TRBJ2-1
CDR3aa: CSAAGRDRDVYNEQFF

v_gene: TRBV6-2/TRBV6-3
j_gene: TRBJ2-5
CDR3aa: CASSYNYNADQETQYF

v_gene: TRBV4-1
j_gene: TRBJ2-7
CDR3aa: CASSPSGTGVYEQYF

v_gene: TRBV6-1
j_gene: TRBJ2-7
CDR3aa: CASSEQGASDEQYF

v_gene: TRBV7-9
j_gene: TRBJ1-5
CDR3aa: CASQQVNSNQPQHF

v_gene: TRBV25-1
j_gene: TRBJ2-1
CDR3aa: CASGKQGAYNEQFF

v_gene: TRBV7-2
j_gene: TRBJ2-5
CDR3aa: CASRSLGQETQYF

v_gene: TRBV7-6
j_gene: TRBJ2-1
CDR3aa: CASSLQGASYNEQFF

v_gene: TRBV29-1
j_gene: TRBJ2-1
CDR3aa: CSVPLINEQFF

v_gene: TRBV28
j_gene: TRBJ1-1
CDR3aa: CASSLRWGTGTMVNTEAFF

v_gene: TRBV29-1
j_gene: TRBJ2-7
CDR3aa: CSVELVTSYEQYF

v_gene: TRBV6-1
j_gene: TRBJ2-1
CDR3aa: CASSEILAGVYEQFF

v_gene: TRBV27
j_gene: TRBJ2-7
CDR3aa: CASRPLAGGLYEQYF

v_gene: TRBV20-1
j_gene: TRBJ2-5
CDR3aa: CSATDGDELGETQYF

v_gene: TRBV29-1
j_gene: TRBJ2-5
CDR3aa: CSVPFTEETQYF

v_gene: TRBV5-4
j_gene: TRBJ2-7
CDR3aa: CASTREREATYEQYF

v_gene: TRBV5-1
j_gene: TRBJ2-3
CDR3aa: CASSSQRLSPWGAPDTQYF

v_gene: TRBV29-1
j_gene: TRBJ2-5
CDR3aa: CSVVSRDSEQETQYF

v_gene: TRBV18
j_gene: TRBJ2-7
CDR3aa: CASSPAERYEQYF

v_gene: TRBV20-1
j_gene: TRBJ2-3
CDR3aa: CSARELAGGPTDTQYF

v_gene: TRBV7-9
j_gene: TRBJ2-7
CDR3aa: CASSLLHRSSYEQYF

v_gene: TRBV11-3
j_gene: TRBJ1-6
CDR3aa: CASGSGDSPLHF

v_gene: TRBV29-1
j_gene: TRBJ2-7
CDR3aa: CSVEAGTTYEQYF